Below, one T cell receptor beta chain is given with its context. Its recognized antigen is unknown. No quality values exist for individual bases; no much larger clone is one base distant. Taken from cysteine to phenylalanine, the CDR3 has 18 residues. The DNA shown is the 54-base CDR3, in frame from base 1. CDR1 LGHDT and CDR2 YNNKEL are derived from the germline V gene (reference sequence). Here V drops 4 bases and J drops 4 bases, and the junction holds 13 bases not matched to any gene. The sample belongs to a study of blood T cell repertoires in COVID-19 (dated by TCRdb to the early 2020s). With regard to the full study: Collaborator samples came from the United States, Italy and Spain and covered acute and convalescent phases of COVID-19. The material from the prospective study consisted of cDNA or gDNA derived from T cells, B-cell-depleted T cells, or PBMCs. Deeply sampled blood TCRbeta repertoires from subjects exposed to, actively infected with, or recovered from COVID-19 were included in the dataset. A freely available public database, intended as a resource for researchers studying the immune response to SARS-CoV-2, is where the repertoires were released. Samples were obtained from the ongoing ImmuneRACE study (first 160 participants) and from 1,200 or so subjects provided by 6 global collaborators. A de-identified subject ID, COVID-19 status, age in years and sex were almost always included in the sample metadata. Where HLA class I and class II types were available, the types were taken from metadata supplied by the sample provider, not from assay-based typing.

TCRbeta CDR3 regions were amplified from genomic DNA by means of the immunoSEQ Assay, a bias-controlled multiplex PCR. In the authors' own workflow: Within the assay, amplification of reference gene primers was used to estimate how many nucleated cells each sample contained. To quantify the absolute abundance of each unique TCRbeta CDR3 rearrangement, sequence reads were collapsed and filtered. Productive Simpson clonality was computed per sample as the square root of Simpson's diversity index over productive rearrangements. TCRdb limited this immuneACCESS table to in-frame rearrangements with V and J called. A share of clones is missing; checked studies link under half to unresolved V genes, and the rest is unexplained. D and trimming come from the DNA, and the V and J calls and clone size come from that table. The sample table contains about 280,000 clones; only one count was recorded for roughly 85% of them. More than 4.5% of the sample belongs to the ten largest clones.

Each collaborating institution followed its own protocols to collect whole blood in K2EDTA tubes. For TCRbeta analysis, collaborator samples were shipped as frozen whole blood, as isolated PBMCs, or as DNA extracted from either sample type. Findings and caveats that apply to the study as a whole: The amount of clinical and demographic metadata varied by source and participant and was provided uncurated.

The sample taken for sequencing was peripheral blood. The sequence came from a man aged 45-65 years with active or convalescent COVID-19. Here the chain combines TRBV3-1 (or the pseudogene TRBV3-2) and TRBJ2-1, and TRBD2 aligns with 10 junction nucleotides. The CDR3 protein sequence reads: CASSPNSDLAGVYNEQFF. The nucleotides read TGTGCCAGCAGCCCGAATTCAGACCTAGCGGGGGTATACAATGAGCAGTTCTTC.